This T cell receptor beta chain originates from a study of naive and memory T cell subsets (dated by TCRdb to the late 2010s). Concerning the study at large: Sorted naive and memory T cell subsets from peripheral blood were analyzed in the study using a UMI-based, open-source pipeline for TCR alpha and beta sequencing. RNA was DNase-treated and reverse transcribed with TCR constant-region primers, mostly using SuperScript III. The functional CMV T cell responses agreed completely with IgG serology results.

The study at large found these results: A power law was followed by TCR abundance, with an exponent that differed between naive and memory subsets but was consistent across the three individuals. No ground truth was available to validate the repertoire findings for the naive and memory subsets. Gini index rose and Shannon and inverse Simpson diversity fell from naive through CM, EM and EMRA in both CD4 and CD8 cells. RNA-based TCR counts may be affected by expression changes linked to T cell activation and differentiation. After error correction, only a single occurrence was seen for over 95% of naive TCR sequences, so much steeper abundance distributions were produced than in memory subsets. Each clonotype was defined as a single alpha or beta chain sequence rather than as a paired alpha/beta receptor.

From the second PCR step on, the TCR alpha and beta chain libraries were amplified in separate reactions. Donor CMV status was determined by IFNgamma production from CD4+ T cells after overnight stimulation of fresh PBMCs with CMV viral lysate. Miltenyi beads were used first to positively select CD4 T cells, and CD8 T cells were then positively selected from the CD4-negative fraction. Cells stained for CD3, CD4, CD8, CD45RA, CD27 and a live/dead dye were sorted on a BD Aria II into four subsets by CD45RA and CD27. A few healthy volunteers provided blood, and each donor's sample was split into CD4 and CD8 T cells and then further divided into four differentiation subsets. Around 130 ml of peripheral blood was collected from each donor, and PBMC were isolated from the blood using Ficoll-Paque PLUS density-gradient centrifugation. Sorted cells were lysed in RLT buffer, after which RNA was extracted using a Qiagen RNeasy kit and stored at -80 degrees C.

Reading from cysteine to phenylalanine, the CDR3 counts 12 amino acids. The DNA shown is the 36-base CDR3, in frame from base 1. V is pared back by 6 bases and J by 6 bases, with 12 bases lying between the germline termini. CDR1 SGHTA and CDR2 FQGNSA are derived from the germline V gene. Library prep was done by UMI-ligation and nested PCR. The beta constant-region primer consisted of an equimolar mixture of two oligonucleotides that together covered TRBC1 and TRBC2. A single-stranded oligonucleotide bearing the SP2 primer plus a 12-nucleotide UMI was ligated onto the 3' end of the cDNA by T4 RNA ligase 1. Four rounds of PCR were used to amplify ligated cDNA, with nested alpha and beta constant-region primers being used together with the SP2 primer. Incubation of the ligation reaction lasted 20-24 hours at 16 degrees C. PCR2 was usually performed as a SYBR Green qPCR and halted at a preset threshold so that over-amplification would not occur. All purifications after the first were performed with Agencourt AMPure XP magnetic beads. Library quantification was done by Qubit, followed by a TapeStation check on which the main peak was expected at around 650 bp. Sequencing of the pooled libraries was done on an Illumina MiSeq using v2 2x251 paired-end kits, which typically yielded roughly 0.95-2.1 million reads per sample. Libraries were pooled at 4 nM per sample, and roughly 4.5-7.5% PhiX was added to improve cluster recognition. The study's own analysis went as follows. Decombinator assigned V and J genes to Demultiplexor-processed FASTQ reads by tag matching, allowing a single base-pair mismatch. UMIs were used by Collapsinator to correct both sequencing errors and frequency errors arising from PCR heterogeneity. CDR3Translator translated TCRs and extracted CDR3s from the conserved cysteine to the FGXG phenylalanine, flagging non-productive sequences. Gini, Shannon entropy and inverse Simpson indices were calculated on repertoires that had been subsampled to equal numbers of UMI-defined TCRs. Power-law fits to clonotype abundance distributions were performed by maximum likelihood within the linear range. Similar UMI counts, unique TCR numbers and clonal distributions were obtained with the pipeline and with MIGEC on one naive CD8 sample. Repertoires were searched for around 8,000 CMV-associated CDR3 sequences compiled from VDJdb and a published dataset. In-frame beta chains were kept once TCRdb had trimmed the public reads at Q25 with fastp and called clones with MiXCR. One record per CDR3 amino acid sequence lists the most common genes and DNA. These V and J calls are TCRdb output, not the study's own analysis. Within this sample are approximately 89,000 distinct CDR3 sequences, with 7% to 7.5% of them counted one time only. 1.6% of the sample is in the top ten clones.

This clonotype was seen a handful of times. Its antigen is not yet known. No much larger clone is present one base from it, and per-base qualities are unavailable. Sequenced: central memory CD4+ T cells from blood. The meaning of the sample's cell subset or site label: central memory, CD45RA- CD27+. This clonotype was obtained from a human donor in good health. The receptor chain draws on TRBV7-2 and TRBJ2-7; no D gene call is confident. In nucleotides, the sequence is TGTGCCAGCAGACCCGGTGTGGGCGAGCAGTACTTC. Translated, it reads CASRPGVGEQYF.